This T cell receptor beta chain was obtained from a study of blood T cell repertoires in COVID-19. Study background: The origin of the acute and convalescent COVID-19 samples was the United States, Italy and Spain.

Assay: immunoSEQ multiplex PCR; the TCRdb copy retains only in-frame clones and omits some. The sample lists roughly 200,000 clones; roughly nine tenths were seen once. The study drew participants aged about 18 to 95 years from 20 to 30 US areas. The germline CDR1 and CDR2 sequences are SQVTM and ANQGSEA. The CDR3 is 18 residues long. J gave up 8 bases and V 1 base, and 17 bases lay outside the gene matches. V and J are TRBV29-1 and TRBJ2-1; the match to TRBD2 covers 10 bases. The receptor's source is a woman in her thirties or forties with acute COVID-19. Material for sequencing was PBMCs or T cells enriched from blood (not recorded which). The CDR3 DNA reads TGCAGCGTTGAAGCCCCACTAAGCCCTAGCGGGAGACGAGATGAGCAGTTCTTC. Encoded protein: CSVEAPLSPSGRRDEQFF.